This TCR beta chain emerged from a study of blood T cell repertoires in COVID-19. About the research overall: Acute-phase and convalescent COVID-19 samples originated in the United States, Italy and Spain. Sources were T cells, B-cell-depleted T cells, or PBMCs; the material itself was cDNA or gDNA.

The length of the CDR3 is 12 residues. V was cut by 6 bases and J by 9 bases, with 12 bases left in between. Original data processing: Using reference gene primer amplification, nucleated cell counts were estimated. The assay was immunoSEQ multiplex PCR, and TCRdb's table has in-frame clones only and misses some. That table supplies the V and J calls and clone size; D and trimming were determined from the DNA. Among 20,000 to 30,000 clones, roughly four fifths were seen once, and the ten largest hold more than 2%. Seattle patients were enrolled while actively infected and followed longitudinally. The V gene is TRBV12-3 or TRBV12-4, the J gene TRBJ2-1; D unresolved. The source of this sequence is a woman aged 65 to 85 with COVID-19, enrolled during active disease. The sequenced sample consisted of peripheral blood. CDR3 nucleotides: TGTGCCAGCAGCCGAAATGAGGCTGAGCAGTTCTTC. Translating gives CASSRNEAEQFF.